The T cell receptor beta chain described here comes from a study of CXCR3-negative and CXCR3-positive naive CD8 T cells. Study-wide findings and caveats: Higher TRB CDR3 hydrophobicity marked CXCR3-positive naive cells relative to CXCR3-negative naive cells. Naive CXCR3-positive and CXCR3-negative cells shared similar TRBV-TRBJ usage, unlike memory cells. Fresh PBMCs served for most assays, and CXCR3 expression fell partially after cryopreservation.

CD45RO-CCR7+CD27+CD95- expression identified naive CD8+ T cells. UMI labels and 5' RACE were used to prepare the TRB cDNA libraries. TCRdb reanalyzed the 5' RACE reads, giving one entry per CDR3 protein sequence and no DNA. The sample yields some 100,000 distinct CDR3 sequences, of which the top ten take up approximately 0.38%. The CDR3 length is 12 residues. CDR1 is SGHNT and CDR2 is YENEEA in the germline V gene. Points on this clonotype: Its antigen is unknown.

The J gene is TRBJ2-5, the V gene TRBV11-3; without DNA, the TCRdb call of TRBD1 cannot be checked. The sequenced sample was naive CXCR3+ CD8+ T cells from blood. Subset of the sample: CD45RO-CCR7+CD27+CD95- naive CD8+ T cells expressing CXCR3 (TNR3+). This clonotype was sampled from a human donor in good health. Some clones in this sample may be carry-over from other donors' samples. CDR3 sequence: CASSGHFQTQYF.